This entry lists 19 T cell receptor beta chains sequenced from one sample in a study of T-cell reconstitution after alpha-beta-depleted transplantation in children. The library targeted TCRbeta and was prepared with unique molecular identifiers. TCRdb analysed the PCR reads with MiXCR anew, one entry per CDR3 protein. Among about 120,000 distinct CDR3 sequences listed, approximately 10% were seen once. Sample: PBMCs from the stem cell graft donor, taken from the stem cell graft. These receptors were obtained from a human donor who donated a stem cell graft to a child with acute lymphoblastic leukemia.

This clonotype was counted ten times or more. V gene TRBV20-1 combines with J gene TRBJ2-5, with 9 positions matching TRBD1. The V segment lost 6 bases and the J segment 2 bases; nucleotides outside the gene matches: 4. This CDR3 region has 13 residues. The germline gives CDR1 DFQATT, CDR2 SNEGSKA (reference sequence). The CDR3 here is CSARDRAQETQYF. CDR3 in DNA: TGCAGTGCCCGGGACAGGGCGCAAGAGACCCAGTACTTC.

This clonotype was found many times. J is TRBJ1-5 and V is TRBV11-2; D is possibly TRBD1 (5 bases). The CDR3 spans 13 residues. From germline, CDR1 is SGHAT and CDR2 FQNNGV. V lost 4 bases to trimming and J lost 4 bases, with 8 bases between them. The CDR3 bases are TGTGCCAGCAGCTGGGACGGGAATCAGCCCCAGCATTTT. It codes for CASSWDGNQPQHF.

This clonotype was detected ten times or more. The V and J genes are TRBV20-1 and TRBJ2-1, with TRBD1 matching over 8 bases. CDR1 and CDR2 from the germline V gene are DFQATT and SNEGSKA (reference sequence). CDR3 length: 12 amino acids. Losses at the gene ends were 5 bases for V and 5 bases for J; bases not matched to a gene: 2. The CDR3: CSAGQGNNEQFF. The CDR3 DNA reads TGCAGTGCTGGACAGGGCAACAATGAGCAGTTCTTC.

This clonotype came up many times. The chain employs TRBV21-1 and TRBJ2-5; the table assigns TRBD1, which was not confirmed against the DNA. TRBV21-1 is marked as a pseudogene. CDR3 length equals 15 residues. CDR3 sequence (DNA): TGTGCCAGCAGCTTCCGGACAGGGGGCGCAGAGACCCAGTACTTC. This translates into CASSFRTGGAETQYF.

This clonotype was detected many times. The CDR3 sequence: CASTVPGLRGTDTQYF. Here the CDR3 DNA reads TGTGCCAGCACCGTGCCGGGACTTCGAGGCACAGATACGCAGTATTTT. This rearrangement joins TRBV12-3 or TRBV12-4 to TRBJ2-3; weak D call: TRBD2 (6 bases). V was cut by 7 bases and J by 1 base, with 18 bases left in between. The CDR3 totals 16 residues.

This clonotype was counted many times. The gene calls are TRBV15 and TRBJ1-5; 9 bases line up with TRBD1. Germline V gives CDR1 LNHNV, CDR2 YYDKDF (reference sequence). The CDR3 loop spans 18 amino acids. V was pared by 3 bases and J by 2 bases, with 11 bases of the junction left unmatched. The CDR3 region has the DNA TGTGCCACCAGCAGCCATAGATACCGGGACAGGGGCAATCAGCCCCAGCATTTT. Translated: CATSSHRYRDRGNQPQHF.

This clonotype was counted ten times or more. Written as DNA, the CDR3 is TGCGCCAGCAGCTTCCAGGGTCGGGGAGACACTGAAGCTTTCTTT. The encoded protein is CASSFQGRGDTEAFF. This rearrangement joins TRBV5-1 to TRBJ1-1; D is perhaps TRBD1 (5 bases). The germline V and J ends were trimmed by 2 bases and 3 bases, with 14 bases remaining between them. The CDR3 sequence is 15 residues long. The germline V gene encodes CDR1 SGHRS and CDR2 YFSETQ.

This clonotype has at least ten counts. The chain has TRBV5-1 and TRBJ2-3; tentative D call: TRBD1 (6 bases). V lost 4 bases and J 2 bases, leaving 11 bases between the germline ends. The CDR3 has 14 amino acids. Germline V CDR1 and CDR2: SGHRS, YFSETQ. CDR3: CASSLRDNTDTQYF. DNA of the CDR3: TGCGCCAGCAGCCTCCGGGACAACACAGATACGCAGTATTTT.

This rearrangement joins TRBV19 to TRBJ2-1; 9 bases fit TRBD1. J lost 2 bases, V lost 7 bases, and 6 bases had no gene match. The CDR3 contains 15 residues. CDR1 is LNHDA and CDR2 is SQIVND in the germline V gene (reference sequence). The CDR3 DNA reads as TGTGCCAGTACCGCCGGGACAGGGCCCTACAATGAGCAGTTCTTC. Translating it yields CASTAGTGPYNEQFF.

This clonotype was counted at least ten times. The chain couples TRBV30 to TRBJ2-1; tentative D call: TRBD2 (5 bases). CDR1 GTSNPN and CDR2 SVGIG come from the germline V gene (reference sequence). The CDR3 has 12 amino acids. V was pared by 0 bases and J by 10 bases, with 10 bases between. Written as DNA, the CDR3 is TGTGCCTGGAGTGTACACGGGAACGAGCAGTTCTTC. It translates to CAWSVHGNEQFF.

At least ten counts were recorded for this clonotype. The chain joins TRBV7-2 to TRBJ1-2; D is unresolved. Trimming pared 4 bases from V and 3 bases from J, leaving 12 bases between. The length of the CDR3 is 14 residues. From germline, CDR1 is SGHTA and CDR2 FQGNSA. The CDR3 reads CASSSGAGYYGYTF. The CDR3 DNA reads TGTGCCAGCAGCTCCGGAGCGGGGTACTATGGCTACACCTTC.

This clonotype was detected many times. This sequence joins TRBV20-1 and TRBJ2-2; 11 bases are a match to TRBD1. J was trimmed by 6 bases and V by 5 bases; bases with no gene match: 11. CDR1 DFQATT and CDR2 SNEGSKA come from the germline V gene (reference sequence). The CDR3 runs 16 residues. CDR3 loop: CSAGVSGTGGSGELFF. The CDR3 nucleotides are TGCAGTGCTGGTGTTTCCGGGACAGGGGGTTCCGGGGAGCTGTTTTTT.

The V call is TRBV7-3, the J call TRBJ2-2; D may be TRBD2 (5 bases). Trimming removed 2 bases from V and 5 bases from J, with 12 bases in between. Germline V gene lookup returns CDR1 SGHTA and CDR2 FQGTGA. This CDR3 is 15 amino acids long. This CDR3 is CASSLYGLSTGELFF. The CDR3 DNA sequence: TGTGCCAGCAGCTTATATGGACTCTCGACCGGGGAGCTGTTTTTT.

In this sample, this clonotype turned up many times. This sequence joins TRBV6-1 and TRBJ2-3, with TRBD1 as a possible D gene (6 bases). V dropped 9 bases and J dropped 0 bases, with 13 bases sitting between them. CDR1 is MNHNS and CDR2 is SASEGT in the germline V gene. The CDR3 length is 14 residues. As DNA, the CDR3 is TGTGCCAGTCGGACAGTTACTAGCACAGATACGCAGTATTTT. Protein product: CASRTVTSTDTQYF.

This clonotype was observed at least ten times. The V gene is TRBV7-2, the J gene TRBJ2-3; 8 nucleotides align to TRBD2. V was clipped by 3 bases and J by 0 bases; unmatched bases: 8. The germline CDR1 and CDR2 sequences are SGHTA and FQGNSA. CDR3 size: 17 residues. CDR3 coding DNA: TGTGCCAGCAGCTTTAGGGCGGGGGGTCGAAGCACAGATACGCAGTATTTT. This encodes CASSFRAGGRSTDTQYF.

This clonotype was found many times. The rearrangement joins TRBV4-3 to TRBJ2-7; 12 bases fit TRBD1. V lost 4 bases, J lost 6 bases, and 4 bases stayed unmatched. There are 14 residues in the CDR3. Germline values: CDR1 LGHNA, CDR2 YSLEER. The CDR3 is CASSLGTGGSEQYF. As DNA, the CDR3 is TGCGCCAGCAGCCTTGGGACAGGGGGCTCCGAGCAGTACTTC.

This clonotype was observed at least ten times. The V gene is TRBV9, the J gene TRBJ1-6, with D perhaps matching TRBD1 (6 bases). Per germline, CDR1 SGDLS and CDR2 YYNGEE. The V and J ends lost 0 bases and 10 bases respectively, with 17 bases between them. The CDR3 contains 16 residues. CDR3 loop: CASSVGQEGGGSPLHF. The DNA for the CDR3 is TGTGCCAGCAGCGTAGGACAGGAAGGGGGGGGATCACCCCTCCACTTT.

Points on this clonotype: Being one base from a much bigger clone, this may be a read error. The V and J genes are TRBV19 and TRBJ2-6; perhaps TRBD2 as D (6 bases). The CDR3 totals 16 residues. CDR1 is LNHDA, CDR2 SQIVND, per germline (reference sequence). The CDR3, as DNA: TGTGCCAGTAGTCTGGGACTTAGCTCTTGGGCCAACGTCCTGACTTTC. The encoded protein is CASSLGLSSWANVLTF. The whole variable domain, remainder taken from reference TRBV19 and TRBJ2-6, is DGGITQSPKYLFRKEGQNVTLSCEQNLNHDAMYWYRQDPGQGLRLIYYSQIVNDFQKGDIAEGYSVSREKKESFPLTVTSAQKNPTAFYLCASSLGLSSWANVLTFGAGSRLTVL.

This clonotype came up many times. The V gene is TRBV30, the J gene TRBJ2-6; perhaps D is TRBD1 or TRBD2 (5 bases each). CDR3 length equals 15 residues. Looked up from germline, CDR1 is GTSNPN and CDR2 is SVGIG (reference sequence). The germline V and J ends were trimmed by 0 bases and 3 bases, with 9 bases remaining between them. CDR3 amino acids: CAWSVLGDGANVLTF. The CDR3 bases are TGTGCCTGGAGTGTACTGGGGGATGGGGCCAACGTCCTGACTTTC.